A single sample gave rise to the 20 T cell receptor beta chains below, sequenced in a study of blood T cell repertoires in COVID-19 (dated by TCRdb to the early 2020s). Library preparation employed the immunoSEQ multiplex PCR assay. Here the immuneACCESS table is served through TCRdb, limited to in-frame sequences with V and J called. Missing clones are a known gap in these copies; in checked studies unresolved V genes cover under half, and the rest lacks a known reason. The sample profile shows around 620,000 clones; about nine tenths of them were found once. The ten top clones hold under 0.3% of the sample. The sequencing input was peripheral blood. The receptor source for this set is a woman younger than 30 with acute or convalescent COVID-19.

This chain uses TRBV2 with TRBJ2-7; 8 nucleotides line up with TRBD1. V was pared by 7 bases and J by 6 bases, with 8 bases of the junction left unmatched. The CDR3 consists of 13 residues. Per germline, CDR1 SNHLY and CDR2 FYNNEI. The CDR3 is CASTVQGAGEQYF. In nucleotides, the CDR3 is TGTGCCAGCACTGTCCAGGGGGCGGGCGAGCAGTACTTC.

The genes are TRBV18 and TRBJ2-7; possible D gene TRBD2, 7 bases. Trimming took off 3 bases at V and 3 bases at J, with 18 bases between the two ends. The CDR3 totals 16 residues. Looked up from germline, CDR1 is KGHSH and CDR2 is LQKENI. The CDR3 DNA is TGTGCCAGCTCACCCGTGTCGGGGGGCGTAGGCTACGAGCAGTACTTC. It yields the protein CASSPVSGGVGYEQYF.

The CDR3: CASLSGDGTEAFF. CDR3 nucleotides: TGTGCCAGCTTGTCAGGGGATGGTACTGAAGCTTTCTTT. V and J are TRBV5-4 and TRBJ1-1; possible D gene TRBD1, 6 bases. This CDR3 comprises 13 residues. The germline CDR1 and CDR2 sequences are SGHNT and YYREEE (reference sequence). V lost 7 bases to trimming and J lost 5 bases, with 15 bases between them.

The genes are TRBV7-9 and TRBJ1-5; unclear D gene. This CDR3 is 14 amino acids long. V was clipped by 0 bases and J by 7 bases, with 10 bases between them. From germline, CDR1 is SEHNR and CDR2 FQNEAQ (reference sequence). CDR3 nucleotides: TGTGCCAGCAGCTTAGCGTACACGTCCCAGCCCCAGCATTTT. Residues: CASSLAYTSQPQHF.

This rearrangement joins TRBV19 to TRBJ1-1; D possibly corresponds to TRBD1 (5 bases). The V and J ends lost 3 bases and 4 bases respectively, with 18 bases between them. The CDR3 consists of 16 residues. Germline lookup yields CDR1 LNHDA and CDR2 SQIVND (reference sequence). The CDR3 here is CASSISNQGIFTEAFF. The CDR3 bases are TGTGCCAGTAGTATCTCCAACCAGGGAATATTCACTGAAGCTTTCTTT.

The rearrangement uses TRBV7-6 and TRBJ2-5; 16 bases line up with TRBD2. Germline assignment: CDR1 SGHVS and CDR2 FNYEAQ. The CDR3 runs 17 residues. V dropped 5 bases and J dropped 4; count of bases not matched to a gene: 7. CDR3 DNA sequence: TGTGCCAGCAGCCTCGGGACTAGCGGGGGGGCGCGAGAGACCCAGTACTTC. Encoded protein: CASSLGTSGGARETQYF.

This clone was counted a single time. This CDR3 reads CASSLFNRANTEAFF. The CDR3 region has the DNA TGTGCCAGCAGCTTGTTTAACAGGGCGAACACTGAAGCTTTCTTT. The chain joins TRBV5-5 to TRBJ1-1, with D possibly matching TRBD1 (6 bases). This CDR3 is built from 15 residues. The V end was cut by 1 base, the J end by 1 base, with 11 bases between. CDR1 is SGHKS and CDR2 is YYEKEE in the germline V gene (reference sequence).

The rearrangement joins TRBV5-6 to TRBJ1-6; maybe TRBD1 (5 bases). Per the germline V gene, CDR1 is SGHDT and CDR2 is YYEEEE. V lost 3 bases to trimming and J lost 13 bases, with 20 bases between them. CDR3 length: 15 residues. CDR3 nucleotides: TGTGCCAGCAGCTCGGGGGGTGGTAAGATTTCTCCCCTCCACTTT. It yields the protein CASSSGGGKISPLHF.

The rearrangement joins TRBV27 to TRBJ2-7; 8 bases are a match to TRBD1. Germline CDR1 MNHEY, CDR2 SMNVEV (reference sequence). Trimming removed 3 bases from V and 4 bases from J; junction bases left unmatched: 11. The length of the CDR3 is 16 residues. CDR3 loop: CASSFLGQGLAYEQYF. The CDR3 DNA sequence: TGTGCCAGCAGTTTTCTAGGACAGGGACTCGCGTACGAGCAGTACTTC.

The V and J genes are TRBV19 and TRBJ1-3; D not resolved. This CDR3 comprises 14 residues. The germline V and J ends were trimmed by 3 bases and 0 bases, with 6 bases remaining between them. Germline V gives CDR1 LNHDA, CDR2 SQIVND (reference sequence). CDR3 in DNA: TGTGCCAGTAGTATCCCCCTCTCTGGAAACACCATATATTTT. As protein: CASSIPLSGNTIYF.

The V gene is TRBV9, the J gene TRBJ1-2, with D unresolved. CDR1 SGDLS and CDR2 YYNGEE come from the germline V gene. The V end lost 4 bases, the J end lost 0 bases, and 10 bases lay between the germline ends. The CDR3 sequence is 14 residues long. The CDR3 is CASSSGPSNYGYTF. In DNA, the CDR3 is TGTGCCAGCAGCTCGGGTCCCTCTAACTATGGCTACACCTTC.

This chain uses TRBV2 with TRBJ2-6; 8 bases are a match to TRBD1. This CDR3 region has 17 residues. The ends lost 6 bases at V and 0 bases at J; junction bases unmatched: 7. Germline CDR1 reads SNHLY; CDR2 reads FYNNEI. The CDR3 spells CASSPGGVSSGANVLTF. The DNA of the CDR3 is TGTGCCAGCAGCCCAGGGGGCGTAAGCTCTGGGGCCAACGTCCTGACTTTC.

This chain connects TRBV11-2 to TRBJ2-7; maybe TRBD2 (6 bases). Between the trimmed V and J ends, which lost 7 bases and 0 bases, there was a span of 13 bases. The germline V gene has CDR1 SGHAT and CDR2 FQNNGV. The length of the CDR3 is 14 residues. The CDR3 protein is CASTGDGSSYEQYF. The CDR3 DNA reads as TGTGCCAGCACCGGGGACGGGAGCTCCTACGAGCAGTACTTC.

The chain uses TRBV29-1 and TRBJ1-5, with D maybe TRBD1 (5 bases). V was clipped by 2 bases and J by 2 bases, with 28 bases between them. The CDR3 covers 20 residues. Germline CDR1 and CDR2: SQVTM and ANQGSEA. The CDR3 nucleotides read TGCAGCGTTGAAAGAGTGGGGTGCAGGGTCGATATTGATTGCAATCAGCCCCAGCATTTT. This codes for CSVERVGCRVDIDCNQPQHF.

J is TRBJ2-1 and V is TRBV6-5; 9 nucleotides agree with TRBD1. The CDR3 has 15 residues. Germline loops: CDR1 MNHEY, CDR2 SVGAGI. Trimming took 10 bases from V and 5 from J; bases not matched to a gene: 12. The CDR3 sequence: CATRGDRVLDNEQFF. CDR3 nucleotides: TGTGCCACACGAGGGGACAGGGTTTTAGACAATGAGCAGTTCTTC.

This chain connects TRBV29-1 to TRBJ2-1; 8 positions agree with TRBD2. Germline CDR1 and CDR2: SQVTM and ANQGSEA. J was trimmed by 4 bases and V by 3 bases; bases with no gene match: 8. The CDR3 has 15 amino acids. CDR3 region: CSVEGTSRRYNEQFF. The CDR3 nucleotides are TGCAGCGTTGAGGGGACTAGTCGAAGATACAATGAGCAGTTCTTC.

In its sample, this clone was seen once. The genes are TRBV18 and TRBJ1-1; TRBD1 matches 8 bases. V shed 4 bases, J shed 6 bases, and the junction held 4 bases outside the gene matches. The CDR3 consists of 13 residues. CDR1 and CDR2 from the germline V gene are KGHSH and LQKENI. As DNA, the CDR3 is TGTGCCAGCTCACTCGACAGGGGTTCTGAAGCTTTCTTT. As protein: CASSLDRGSEAFF.

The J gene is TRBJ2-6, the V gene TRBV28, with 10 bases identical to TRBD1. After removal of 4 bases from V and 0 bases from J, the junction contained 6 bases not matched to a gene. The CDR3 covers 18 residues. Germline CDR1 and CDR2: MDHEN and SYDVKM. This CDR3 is CASSYWGQGSSGANVLTF. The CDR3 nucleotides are TGTGCCAGCAGTTACTGGGGACAGGGGAGCTCTGGGGCCAACGTCCTGACTTTC.

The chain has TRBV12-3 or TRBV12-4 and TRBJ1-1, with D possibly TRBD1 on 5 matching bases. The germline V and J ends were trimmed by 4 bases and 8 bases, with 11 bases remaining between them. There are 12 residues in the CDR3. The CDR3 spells CASSSGGFEAFF. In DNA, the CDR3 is TGTGCCAGCAGTTCGGGGGGGTTCGAAGCTTTCTTT.

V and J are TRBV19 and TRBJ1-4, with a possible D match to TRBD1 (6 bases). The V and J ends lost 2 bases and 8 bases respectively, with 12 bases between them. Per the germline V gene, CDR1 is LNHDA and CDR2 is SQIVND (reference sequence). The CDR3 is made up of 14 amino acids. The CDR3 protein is CASSIRGGSEKLFF. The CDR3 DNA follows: TGTGCCAGTAGTATAAGGGGGGGTTCGGAAAAACTGTTTTTT. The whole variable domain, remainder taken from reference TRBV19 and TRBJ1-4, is DGGITQSPKYLFRKEGQNVTLSCEQNLNHDAMYWYRQDPGQGLRLIYYSQIVNDFQKGDIAEGYSVSREKKESFPLTVTSAQKNPTAFYLCASSIRGGSEKLFFGSGTQLSVL.